This T cell receptor (beta chain) was obtained from a study of beta chain features in type 1 diabetes. Study-wide points: Amplification by PCR could prefer shorter templates, with the same effect in patients and controls. TCRB CDR3s from Type 1 diabetes patients were moderately but significantly shorter in all four CD4+ subsets.

For this clone: What it binds is not known.

The entirety of the isolated RNA underwent reverse transcription, so expressed TCRB transcripts were sequenced. Repertoires were generated with immunoSEQ multiplex PCR, while TCRdb's copy carries only in-frame clones and drops some. The sample yields more than 300,000 clones, roughly 12% seen once. CDR3 length equals 14 residues. Trimming stripped 4 bases from V and 6 bases from J, with 19 bases between. Germline-derived CDR1 and CDR2 are SQVTM and ANQGSEA. Cell sorting via CD45RO/CCR7/CD25/CD127/CD95/CD27 was performed to obtain CD4+ naive, central memory, regulatory and stem cell-like memory cells.

Sequenced input: naive CD4+ T cells from blood. The TCR comes from a man in his late teens or twenties in good health. V is TRBV29-1 and J is TRBJ2-7, with a possible D match to TRBD1 (5 bases). The CDR3 loop reads CSVAQGSVGREQYF. For the CDR3, the DNA is TGCAGCGTTGCCCAGGGTTCTGTTGGTCGCGAGCAGTACTTC.